These 5 T cell receptor beta chains were sequenced from one sample in a study of CD8+CD57+ T cells in acquired aplastic anemia. Genomic DNA, the template, was used for profiling of the TCR beta VDJ and CDR3. TCRdb independently ran MiXCR on the reads; one entry per CDR3 protein. The sample holds roughly 260,000 distinct CDR3 sequences, around half seen once. Patients who underwent sequencing had shown CD8+CD57+ cell expansion by flow cytometry. Sequenced sample: sorted CD4+, CD8+, or CD8+CD57+ T cells (not recorded which) from PBMCs. The receptors originated from a human donor with aplastic anemia.

The rearrangement joins TRBV7-2 to TRBJ2-3, with D hard to call. Per germline, CDR1 SGHTA and CDR2 FQGNSA. Deletions cut 1 base from V and 7 bases from J, with 6 bases between. This CDR3 has 12 amino acids. CDR3: CASSLDSYTQYF. The CDR3, as DNA: TGTGCCAGCAGCTTAGACAGTTATACGCAGTATTTT.

Of note for this clonotype: At one boundary the junction diverges from the germline segment, which might be a read error. The chain joins TRBV29-1 to TRBJ2-7, with D unclear. The CDR3 is 11 residues long. Germline CDR1 is SQVTM and CDR2 is ANQGSEA. As DNA, the CDR3 is TGCAGCGTTGCGGACGGCTACGGGCAGTACTTC. Its translation is CSVADGYGQYF.

The table lists this clonotype with many counts. The chain recombines TRBV10-3 with TRBJ1-1, with D unresolved. This CDR3 has 13 amino acids. Germline CDR1 reads ENHRY; CDR2 reads SYGVKD. V was shortened by 11 bases and J by 0 bases, with 13 bases between the two germline ends. The CDR3 DNA is TGTGCCGTGGGCGAAACCATGAACACTGAAGCTTTCTTT. This codes for CAVGETMNTEAFF.

This clonotype appeared many times. The chain is built from TRBV5-6 and TRBJ2-3; D is unresolved. The V end lost 2 bases, the J end lost 0 bases, and 10 bases lay between the germline ends. CDR1 is SGHDT and CDR2 is YYEEEE in the germline V gene. The CDR3 runs to 15 residues. The CDR3 is CASSFGGSSTDTQYF. The CDR3 DNA reads as TGTGCCAGCAGCTTTGGCGGTTCTAGCACAGATACGCAGTATTTT. The whole variable domain, remainder taken from reference TRBV5-6 and TRBJ2-3, is DAGVTQSPTHLIKTRGQQVTLRCSPKSGHDTVSWYQQALGQGPQFIFQYYEEEERQRGNFPDRFSGHQFPNYSSELNVNALLLGDSALYLCASSFGGSSTDTQYFGPGTRLTVL.

The chain links TRBV7-2 to TRBJ1-2; D gene ambiguous. The CDR3 spans 15 residues. CDR1 is SGHTA, CDR2 FQGNSA, per germline. The germline V and J ends were trimmed by 5 bases and 8 bases, with 21 bases remaining between them. Here the CDR3 reads CASSPLAAGFGGYTF. Here the CDR3 DNA reads TGTGCCAGCAGCCCTTTGGCCGCGGGTTTTGGGGGCTACACCTTC.